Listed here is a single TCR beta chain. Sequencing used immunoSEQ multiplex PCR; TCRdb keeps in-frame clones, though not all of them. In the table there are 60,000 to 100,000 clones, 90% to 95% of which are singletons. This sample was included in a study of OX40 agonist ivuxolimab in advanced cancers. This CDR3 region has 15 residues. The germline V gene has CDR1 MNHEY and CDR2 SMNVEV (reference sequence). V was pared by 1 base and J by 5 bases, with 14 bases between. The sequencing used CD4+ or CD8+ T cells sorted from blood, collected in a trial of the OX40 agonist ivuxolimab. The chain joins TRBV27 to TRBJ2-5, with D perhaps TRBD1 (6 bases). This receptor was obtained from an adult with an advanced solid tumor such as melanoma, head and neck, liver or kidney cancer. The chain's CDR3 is CASSLWITGLETQYF. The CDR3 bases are TGTGCCAGCAGTTTATGGATCACAGGGCTGGAGACCCAGTACTTC.